The 31 T cell receptor beta chains below all came from one sample that was sequenced in a study of T cells after yellow fever vaccination. TCRdb independently ran MiXCR on the 5' RACE reads; one entry per CDR3 protein. The repertoire holds roughly 500,000 distinct CDR3 sequences, with roughly 21% as singletons. Material: PBMCs, obtained 15 days after the yellow fever booster vaccination. These receptors originate from a man aged 30 to 45 who received the YFV17D yellow fever vaccine.

The chain couples TRBV12-3 or TRBV12-4 to TRBJ2-2, with D perhaps matching TRBD1 or TRBD2 (6 bases each). Trimming removed 3 bases from V and 6 bases from J, with 20 bases in between. The CDR3 has 17 residues. The CDR3 loop is CASSFGSGAGEAGELFF. DNA for the CDR3: TGTGCCAGCAGTTTTGGCTCTGGGGCAGGGGAGGCCGGGGAGCTGTTTTTT.

This clonotype appeared a few times. The CDR3 nucleotides are TGTGCCAGCAGGCTAGACAGGGAGGAAGCTTTCTTT. It yields the protein CASRLDREEAFF. The chain couples TRBV6-1 to TRBJ1-1; TRBD1 aligns across 7 bases. The V gene's germline CDR1 is MNHNS and CDR2 SASEGT. After removal of 6 bases from V and 8 bases from J, the junction contained 6 bases not matched to a gene. The CDR3 consists of 12 residues.

This clonotype was seen a handful of times. The V gene is TRBV12-3 or TRBV12-4, the J gene TRBJ2-7; 7 nucleotides agree with TRBD2. The CDR3 consists of 15 residues. The V gene end was trimmed by 7 bases and the J gene end by 5 bases; junction bases not matched to a gene: 14. DNA of the CDR3: TGTGCCAGCACCCTCGGCCCCCAACTAGCGAACGAGCAGTACTTC. Its protein product is CASTLGPQLANEQYF.

This clonotype was found a few times. This chain links TRBV7-9 with TRBJ1-6; D gene unclear. The germline CDR1 and CDR2 sequences are SEHNR and FQNEAQ (reference sequence). Trimming removed 1 base from V and 4 bases from J, with 8 bases in between. The CDR3 consists of 15 residues. The CDR3 sequence is CASSLESGYNSPLHF. The CDR3 DNA reads as TGTGCCAGCAGCTTAGAATCGGGGTATAATTCACCCCTCCACTTT.

The chain combines TRBV5-1 with TRBJ2-7; possibly TRBD1 or TRBD2 for D (5 bases each). V was cut by 8 bases and J by 2 bases, with 14 bases left in between. Germline values: CDR1 SGHRS, CDR2 YFSETQ. This CDR3 has 13 amino acids. The CDR3 region has the DNA TGCGCCAGTACCGGGACGTCACCCTACGAGCAGTACTTC. Protein sequence: CASTGTSPYEQYF.

This clonotype was seen a handful of times. This chain joins TRBV18 and TRBJ1-5, with no clear D. Per the germline V gene, CDR1 is KGHSH and CDR2 is LQKENI. The CDR3 extends over 13 amino acids. Trimming shortened V by 1 base and J by 10 bases, and 11 bases separated the two germline ends. The CDR3 DNA sequence: TGTGCCAGCTCACCACTCAGGTTTTCACCCCAGCATTTT. Translation: CASSPLRFSPQHF.

The chain's CDR3 is CATSRMGRGLQETQYF. CDR3 coding DNA: TGTGCCACCAGCAGGATGGGTCGGGGCTTACAAGAGACCCAGTACTTC. This chain uses TRBV15 with TRBJ2-5; D may correspond to TRBD1 or TRBD2 (5 bases each). CDR1 and CDR2 (germline): LNHNV, YYDKDF (reference sequence). Trimming pared 3 bases from V and 2 bases from J, leaving 16 bases between. The CDR3 spans 16 residues.

This clonotype was seen a handful of times. The chain recombines TRBV7-9 with TRBJ2-3; possibly TRBD2 for D (6 bases). The CDR3 has 14 residues. Germline V gene data show CDR1 as SEHNR and CDR2 as FQNEAQ (reference sequence). V shed 3 bases and J shed 6 bases, with 13 bases lying between them. CDR3 nucleotides: TGTGCCAGCAGCTTTCGGAGGGATGGGGATACGCAGTATTTT. As protein: CASSFRRDGDTQYF.

V gene TRBV5-1 combines with J gene TRBJ1-1; no clear D gene. Trimming removed 3 bases from V and 1 base from J, with 7 bases in between. Germline V gene data show CDR1 as SGHRS and CDR2 as YFSETQ. CDR3 length equals 13 residues. For the CDR3, the DNA is TGCGCCAGCAGCTGGGCATCGAACACTGAAGCTTTCTTT. Protein: CASSWASNTEAFF.

The gene calls are TRBV4-2 and TRBJ1-2; 9 bases line up with TRBD1. Losses at the gene ends were 2 bases for V and 7 bases for J; bases not matched to a gene: 8. The germline V gene encodes CDR1 LGHNA and CDR2 YNFKEQ. This CDR3 spans 15 amino acids. CDR3 sequence: CASSQPEDRGTGYTF. The DNA of the CDR3 is TGTGCCAGCAGCCAACCAGAGGACAGGGGAACTGGCTACACCTTC.

The chain uses TRBV12-3 or TRBV12-4 and TRBJ2-1, with a tentative D call TRBD2 (5 bases). The CDR3 is 13 amino acids. The V and J ends lost 5 bases and 6 bases respectively, with 11 bases between them. CDR3 nucleotides: TGTGCCAGCAGTACCGACGGGGTCAATGAGCAGTTCTTC. This translates into CASSTDGVNEQFF.

The gene calls are TRBV10-3 and TRBJ1-1; D gene ambiguous. CDR1 is ENHRY, CDR2 SYGVKD, per germline. The CDR3 is made up of 12 amino acids. The V gene lost 5 bases and the J gene lost 6 bases, with 10 bases spanning the gap. The CDR3, as DNA: TGTGCCATCAGTTGGAATGACGCTGAAGCTTTCTTT. It specifies CAISWNDAEAFF.

This clonotype has more than one count but fewer than ten. The CDR3 sequence is CASSKGGSGYEQYF. The CDR3 nucleotides are TGTGCCAGCTCAAAAGGTGGTAGCGGCTACGAGCAGTACTTC. This chain connects TRBV3-1 to TRBJ2-7, with D maybe TRBD2 (6 bases). In germline, CDR1 is LGHDT, CDR2 YNNKEL (reference sequence). The CDR3 has 14 amino acids. Deletions cut 8 bases from V and 3 bases from J, with 17 bases between.

This clonotype was recorded a few times. V usage is TRBV20-1 and J usage is TRBJ1-3; tentatively, D is TRBD1 (5 bases). The V end was cut by 6 bases, the J end by 2 bases, with 14 bases between. The CDR3 has 14 residues. The germline CDR1 and CDR2 sequences are DFQATT and SNEGSKA (reference sequence). The CDR3 DNA follows: TGCAGTGCCCTCGGGCGGGGGACTGGAAACACCATATATTTT. This encodes CSALGRGTGNTIYF.

The J gene is TRBJ1-1, the V gene TRBV6-5; 8 bases are shared with TRBD1. This CDR3 has 15 amino acids. From germline, CDR1 is MNHEY and CDR2 SVGAGI. V lost 0 bases, J lost 4 bases, and 4 bases stayed unmatched. CDR3 in DNA: TGTGCCAGCAGTTACTCGAATACAGGGGGCACTGAAGCTTTCTTT. It is translated as CASSYSNTGGTEAFF.

V is TRBV11-2 and J is TRBJ2-5; TRBD2 is a possible D gene (6 bases). V gave up 4 bases and J gave up 7 bases, with 10 bases separating them. This CDR3 has 12 residues. Per germline, CDR1 SGHAT and CDR2 FQNNGV. CDR3 sequence (DNA): TGTGCCAGCAGCTACGGGCGGGGGACCCAGTACTTC. Translating it yields CASSYGRGTQYF.

This clonotype was found a few times. The chain is built from TRBV7-9 and TRBJ2-7; tentative D call: TRBD1 (6 bases). The CDR3 consists of 13 residues. Germline-derived CDR1 and CDR2 are SEHNR and FQNEAQ (reference sequence). The V end lost 0 bases, the J end lost 9 bases, and 12 bases lay between the germline ends. CDR3 sequence: CASSLADRLGQYF. The CDR3 bases are TGTGCCAGCAGCTTAGCCGACAGGTTGGGGCAGTACTTC. The full variable domain, rest sourced from reference TRBV7-9 and TRBJ2-7, is DTGVSQNPRHKITKRGQNVTFRCDPISEHNRLYWYRQTLGQGPEFLTYFQNEAQLEKSRLLSDRFSAERPKGSFSTLEIQRTEQGDSAMYLCASSLADRLGQYFGPGTRLTVT.

This clonotype came up a few times. This chain joins TRBV5-6 and TRBJ2-2; D is perhaps TRBD1 (5 bases). Germline CDR1 and CDR2: SGHDT and YYEEEE. Trimming cost V 5 bases and J 3 bases, with 11 bases left between them. The CDR3 is 14 amino acids. The CDR3 bases are TGTGCCAGCAGATCCAGGGTGGACACCGGGGAGCTGTTTTTT. This gives the protein CASRSRVDTGELFF.

This rearrangement joins TRBV7-2 to TRBJ1-1, with D hard to call. The CDR3 covers 14 residues. Germline CDR1 is SGHTA and CDR2 is FQGNSA. V lost 0 bases and J lost 8, with 13 bases in between. Here the CDR3 DNA reads TGTGCCAGCAGCTTAGCGAGGGTGAGAAGGGAAGCTTTCTTT. The encoded protein is CASSLARVRREAFF. The complete variable domain, with remaining parts taken from reference TRBV7-2 and TRBJ1-1, reads GAGVSQSPSNKVTEKGKDVELRCDPISGHTALYWYRQSLGQGLEFLIYFQGNSAPDKSGLPSDRFSAERTGGSVSTLTIQRTQQEDSAVYLCASSLARVRREAFFGQGTRLTVV.

This clonotype appeared a few times. The chain carries TRBV5-1 and TRBJ2-7; maybe TRBD1 (5 bases). From germline, CDR1 is SGHRS and CDR2 YFSETQ. The CDR3 is made up of 14 amino acids. Deletions cut 0 bases from V and 4 bases from J, with 11 bases between. This CDR3 reads CASSLEGLGYEQYF. The CDR3 DNA is TGCGCCAGCAGCTTGGAGGGGTTGGGGTACGAGCAGTACTTC.

The chain combines TRBV9 with TRBJ2-1, with D maybe TRBD2 (5 bases). The germline V and J ends were trimmed by 0 bases and 0 bases, with 10 bases remaining between them. The germline CDR1 and CDR2 sequences are SGDLS and YYNGEE. CDR3 size: 16 residues. CDR3 amino acids: CASSVGSGLSYNEQFF. The CDR3 DNA follows: TGTGCCAGCAGCGTAGGAAGCGGCCTCTCCTACAATGAGCAGTTCTTC.

Only a few counts were recorded for this clonotype. The chain combines TRBV7-7 with TRBJ2-5; TRBD2 is a possible D gene (6 bases). V shed 5 bases and J shed 5 bases, with 21 bases lying between them. Germline loops: CDR1 SSHAT, CDR2 FNYEAQ (reference sequence). The CDR3 runs 16 residues. This CDR3 is CASSPSFGGPRETQYF. The CDR3 bases are TGTGCCAGCAGCCCTAGCTTTGGAGGGCCGAGGGAGACCCAGTACTTC.

This chain connects TRBV20-1 to TRBJ1-5; no definite D call. The V and J ends lost 2 bases and 0 bases respectively, with 8 bases between them. The CDR3 length is 14 residues. Germline V gene sequence: CDR1 DFQATT, CDR2 SNEGSKA (reference sequence). DNA for the CDR3: TGCAGTGCTAGAAGCCCAGATAGCAATCAGCCCCAGCATTTT. Amino acids: CSARSPDSNQPQHF.

This clonotype occurred a few times. The chain carries TRBV20-1 and TRBJ2-7, with 8 nucleotides matching TRBD1. CDR3 size: 13 residues. Germline CDR1 reads DFQATT; CDR2 reads SNEGSKA (reference sequence). V was pared by 6 bases and J by 4 bases, with 8 bases of the junction left unmatched. CDR3 in amino acids: CSAPGTGSYEQYF. CDR3 bases: TGCAGTGCGCCCGGGACAGGATCTTACGAGCAGTACTTC.

This clonotype was seen only a few times. The V gene is TRBV7-2, the J gene TRBJ2-1; either TRBD1 or TRBD2 may supply D (5 bases each). The germline gives CDR1 SGHTA, CDR2 FQGNSA. CDR3 length: 16 residues. Trimming stripped 1 base from V and 4 bases from J, with 14 bases between. CDR3 in DNA: TGTGCCAGCAGCTTAGTTGGGGGAGAGACGTACAATGAGCAGTTCTTC. Residues: CASSLVGGETYNEQFF. Drawing the rest from reference TRBV7-2 and TRBJ2-1, the complete variable domain is GAGVSQSPSNKVTEKGKDVELRCDPISGHTALYWYRQSLGQGLEFLIYFQGNSAPDKSGLPSDRFSAERTGGSVSTLTIQRTQQEDSAVYLCASSLVGGETYNEQFFGPGTRLTVL.

This chain links TRBV7-2 with TRBJ2-5, with D perhaps being TRBD1 or TRBD2 (5 bases each). The CDR3 loop spans 17 amino acids. CDR1 is SGHTA, CDR2 FQGNSA, per germline. V lost 6 bases and J 4 bases, leaving 24 bases between the germline ends. The CDR3 DNA follows: TGTGCCAGCAGAGTATACCCCGGGACGCAAGACGTAGAGACCCAGTACTTC. Amino acid sequence: CASRVYPGTQDVETQYF.

There are a few counts of this clonotype. This chain uses TRBV5-1 with TRBJ1-5; maybe TRBD1 (6 bases). CDR1 is SGHRS and CDR2 is YFSETQ in the germline V gene. The CDR3 covers 14 residues. The germline V and J ends were trimmed by 4 bases and 7 bases, with 15 bases remaining between them. CDR3 in amino acids: CASSQTGEGQPQHF. The CDR3 bases are TGCGCCAGCAGCCAGACAGGAGAGGGCCAGCCCCAGCATTTT.

This chain links TRBV7-8 with TRBJ2-2; no firm D call. Germline V gene sequence: CDR1 SGHVS, CDR2 FQNEAQ. Trimming removed 5 bases at V and 9 bases at J, with 22 bases between. The CDR3 runs to 16 residues. The CDR3 nucleotides are TGTGCCAGCAGCCCCAGGACCACGGCCAACCTAAGGGAGCTGTTTTTT. Translation gives CASSPRTTANLRELFF.

This rearrangement joins TRBV19 to TRBJ1-5; D is uncertain. The CDR3 has 16 amino acids. The germline CDR1 and CDR2 sequences are LNHDA and SQIVND (reference sequence). V lost 1 base, J lost 0 bases, and 10 bases lay in between. In DNA form, the CDR3 reads TGTGCCAGTAGTATAGTTGGCGGCCTTAGCAATCAGCCCCAGCATTTT. It codes for CASSIVGGLSNQPQHF.

This clonotype was seen a few times. The rearrangement uses TRBV6-5 and TRBJ2-1; D call uncertain. The CDR3 loop spans 14 amino acids. V gave up 3 bases and J gave up 9 bases, with 15 bases separating them. The germline V gene encodes CDR1 MNHEY and CDR2 SVGAGI. CDR3 loop: CASSYLLGSGEQFF. The CDR3 bases are TGTGCCAGCAGTTATCTTCTGGGGTCGGGTGAGCAGTTCTTC.

This chain's CDR3 is CAISESTAFNEKLFF. The CDR3 DNA sequence: TGTGCCATCAGTGAGTCGACAGCTTTTAATGAAAAACTGTTTTTT. The chain links TRBV10-3 to TRBJ1-4; possibly TRBD1 for D (5 bases). This CDR3 comprises 15 residues. CDR1 is ENHRY and CDR2 is SYGVKD in the germline V gene. The V and J ends lost 0 bases and 4 bases respectively, with 9 bases between them.